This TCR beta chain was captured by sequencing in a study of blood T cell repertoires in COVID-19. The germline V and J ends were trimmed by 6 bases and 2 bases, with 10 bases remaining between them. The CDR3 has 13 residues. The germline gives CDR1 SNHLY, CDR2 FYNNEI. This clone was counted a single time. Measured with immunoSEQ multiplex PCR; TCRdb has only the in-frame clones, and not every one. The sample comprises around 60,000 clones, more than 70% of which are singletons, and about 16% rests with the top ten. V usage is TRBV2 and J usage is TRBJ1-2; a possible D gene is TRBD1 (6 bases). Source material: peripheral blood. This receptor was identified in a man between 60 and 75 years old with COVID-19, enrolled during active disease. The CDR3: CASRDSSNYGYTF. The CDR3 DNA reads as TGTGCCAGCAGGGACAGCTCCAACTATGGCTACACCTTC.